The 5 T cell receptor beta chains below all came from one sample that was sequenced in a study of T cell responses to AZD1222 COVID-19 vaccine. Some clones are missing from TCRdb's copy, which holds only in-frame ones; the method was immunoSEQ multiplex PCR. The table includes over 60,000 clones, around 87% detected once. The sequenced sample was peripheral blood, obtained on day 0 of AZD1222 vaccination. Receptors originate from an adult in good health.

The rearrangement joins TRBV6-6 to TRBJ1-6; D possibly corresponds to TRBD1 (5 bases). V was cut by 6 bases and J by 0 bases, with 12 bases left in between. Germline V gene sequence: CDR1 MNHNY, CDR2 SVGAGI (reference sequence). The CDR3 runs to 16 residues. The CDR3 here is CASRPPGASYNSPLHF. The CDR3 DNA reads TGTGCCAGCAGGCCCCCCGGGGCCTCCTATAATTCACCCCTCCACTTT.

This rearrangement joins TRBV6-1 to TRBJ1-1, with 7 positions matching TRBD1. With V trimmed by 1 base and J by 4 bases, 6 bases remained unmatched. The CDR3 has 15 residues. Germline loops: CDR1 MNHNS, CDR2 SASEGT. In nucleotides, the CDR3 is TGTGCCAGCAGTGAAGGGTCCCCAGGGGGCACTGAAGCTTTCTTT. It encodes CASSEGSPGGTEAFF.

The rearrangement uses TRBV5-5 and TRBJ1-1; no firm D call. From germline, CDR1 is SGHKS and CDR2 YYEKEE (reference sequence). The germline V and J ends were trimmed by 2 bases and 6 bases, with 11 bases remaining between them. The CDR3 extends over 13 amino acids. CDR3 residues: CASSLLAVPEAFF. CDR3 DNA: TGTGCCAGCAGCTTACTTGCGGTCCCTGAAGCTTTCTTT.

CDR3 loop: CASSRGTWGDSYNEQFF. CDR3 nucleotide sequence: TGTGCCAGCAGTCGCGGAACCTGGGGGGACTCCTACAATGAGCAGTTCTTC. V gene TRBV6-6 combines with J gene TRBJ2-1; D is perhaps TRBD2 (6 bases). Germline loops: CDR1 MNHNY, CDR2 SVGAGI (reference sequence). Trimming removed 5 bases at V and 0 bases at J, with 17 bases between. There are 17 residues in the CDR3.

This chain joins TRBV19 and TRBJ1-1; TRBD1 might be the D (6 bases). The CDR3 consists of 13 residues. The V gene lost 6 bases and the J gene lost 1 base, with 9 bases spanning the gap. Germline V gives CDR1 LNHDA, CDR2 SQIVND (reference sequence). The CDR3: CASSRQENTEAFF. The CDR3, as DNA: TGTGCCAGTAGCCGACAGGAGAACACTGAAGCTTTCTTT.